The present TCR beta chain was sequenced within a study of blood T cells in healthy people across ages. Unmatched junction bases numbered 12, after V lost 6 bases and J lost 8 bases. Germline CDR1 is GTSNPN and CDR2 is SVGIG (reference sequence). The CDR3 extends over 14 amino acids. A sample-barcoded 5' primer and a J-beta primer mix were used in a second PCR of about 7 to 12 cycles. TCRdb re-derived calls from the 5' RACE reads in MiXCR, one entry per CDR3 protein. Among about 570,000 distinct CDR3 sequences listed, about a quarter were seen once. The same data also contributed to another study, on T cells of mothers and their children.

The sequenced sample was blood. V usage is TRBV30 and J usage is TRBJ1-4; 7 nucleotides agree with TRBD1. The TCR was taken from a boy aged 2 to 10 in good health. CDR3 coding DNA: TGTGCCTGCCAAACAGGGGAGGTCGACGAAAAACTGTTTTTT. This codes for CACQTGEVDEKLFF.